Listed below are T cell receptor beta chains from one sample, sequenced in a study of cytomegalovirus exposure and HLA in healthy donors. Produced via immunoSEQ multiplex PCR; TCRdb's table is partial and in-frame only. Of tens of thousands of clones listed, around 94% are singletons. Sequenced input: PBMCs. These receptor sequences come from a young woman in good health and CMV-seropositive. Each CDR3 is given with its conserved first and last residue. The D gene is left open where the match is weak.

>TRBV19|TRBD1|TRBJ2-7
CASSIDQDRAGTEQYF
TGTGCCAGTAGTATAGATCAGGACAGGGCAGGGACCGAGCAGTACTTC
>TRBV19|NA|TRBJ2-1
CASRPPDITSYNEQFF
TGTGCCAGTAGACCCCCGGACATTACATCCTACAATGAGCAGTTCTTC
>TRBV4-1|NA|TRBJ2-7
CASSHGLGGDEQYF
TGCGCCAGCAGCCATGGACTAGGGGGAGACGAGCAGTACTTC
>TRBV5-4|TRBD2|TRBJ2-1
CASSGGTSFYNEQFF
TGTGCCAGCAGCGGCGGGACTAGCTTTTACAATGAGCAGTTCTTC
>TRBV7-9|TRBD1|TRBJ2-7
CASSFDGTDYEQYF
TGTGCCAGCAGCTTTGACGGGACAGACTACGAGCAGTACTTC
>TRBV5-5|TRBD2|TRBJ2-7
CASRAGLAGVGEQYF
TGTGCCAGCAGGGCGGGACTAGCGGGAGTAGGTGAGCAGTACTTC
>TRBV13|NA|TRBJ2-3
CASSSYGTDTQYF
TGTGCCAGCAGCTCCTATGGCACAGATACGCAGTATTTT
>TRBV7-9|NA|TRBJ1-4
CASSLASGREKLFF
TGTGCCAGCAGCTTAGCCTCGGGTCGTGAAAAACTGTTTTTT
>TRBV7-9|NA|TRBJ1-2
CASSFPGQANYGYTF
TGTGCCAGCAGCTTCCCCGGTCAAGCTAACTATGGCTACACCTTC
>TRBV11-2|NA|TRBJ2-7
CASSLNLHEQYF
TGTGCCAGCAGCTTAAATCTCCACGAGCAGTACTTC
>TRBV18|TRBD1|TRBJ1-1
CASSPRTGGTMNTEAFF
TGTGCCAGCTCACCTCGGACAGGGGGGACCATGAACACTGAAGCTTTCTTT
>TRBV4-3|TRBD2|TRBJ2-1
CASSVSGGSYNEQFF
TGCGCCAGCAGCGTTAGCGGGGGCTCCTACAATGAGCAGTTCTTC
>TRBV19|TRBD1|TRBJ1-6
CASGTTGGNSPLHF
TGTGCCAGTGGGACAACAGGGGGTAATTCACCCCTCCACTTT
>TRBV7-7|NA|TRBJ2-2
CASSLSQTNTGELFF
TGTGCCAGCAGCTTATCCCAGACGAACACCGGGGAGCTGTTTTTT
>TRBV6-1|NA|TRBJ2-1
CASNPLGLYNEQFF
TGTGCCAGCAATCCACTAGGACTCTACAATGAGCAGTTCTTC
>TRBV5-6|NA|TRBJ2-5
CASSLLGWEQYF
TGTGCCAGCAGCTTGCTGGGGTGGGAGCAGTACTTC
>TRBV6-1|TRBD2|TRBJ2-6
CASRGGPGANVLTF
TGTGCCAGCCGGGGGGGGCCCGGGGCCAACGTCCTGACTTTC
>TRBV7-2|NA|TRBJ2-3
CASSSSITDTQYF
TGTGCCAGCAGCTCCAGTATCACAGATACGCAGTATTTT
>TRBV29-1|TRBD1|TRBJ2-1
CSVDWDSTYNEQFF
TGCAGCGTTGATTGGGACAGCACATACAATGAGCAGTTCTTC